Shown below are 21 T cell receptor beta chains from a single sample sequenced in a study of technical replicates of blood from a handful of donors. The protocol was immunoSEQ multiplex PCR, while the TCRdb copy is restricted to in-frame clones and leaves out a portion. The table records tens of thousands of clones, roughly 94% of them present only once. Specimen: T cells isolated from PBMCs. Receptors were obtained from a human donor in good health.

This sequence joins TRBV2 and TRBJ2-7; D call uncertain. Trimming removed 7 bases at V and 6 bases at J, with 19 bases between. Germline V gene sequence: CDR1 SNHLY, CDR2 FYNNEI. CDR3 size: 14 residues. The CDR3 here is CASTEEVGTFEQYF. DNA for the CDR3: TGTGCCAGCACAGAAGAGGTTGGAACTTTCGAGCAGTACTTC. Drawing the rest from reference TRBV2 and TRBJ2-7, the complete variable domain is EPEVTQTPSHQVTQMGQEVILRCVPISNHLYFYWYRQILGQKVEFLVSFYNNEISEKSEIFDDQFSVERPDGSNFTLKIRSTKLEDSAMYFCASTEEVGTFEQYFGPGTRLTVT.

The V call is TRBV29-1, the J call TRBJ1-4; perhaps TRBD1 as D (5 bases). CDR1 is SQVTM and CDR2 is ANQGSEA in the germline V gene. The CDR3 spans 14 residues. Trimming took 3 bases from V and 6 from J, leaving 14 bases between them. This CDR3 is CSVDLGTPDEKLFF. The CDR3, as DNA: TGCAGCGTTGACCTCGGGACTCCTGATGAAAAACTGTTTTTT.

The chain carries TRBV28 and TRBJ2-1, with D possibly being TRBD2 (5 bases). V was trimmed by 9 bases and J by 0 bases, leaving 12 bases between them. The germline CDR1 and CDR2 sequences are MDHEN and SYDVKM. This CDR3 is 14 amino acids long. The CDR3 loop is CASEAGGSYNEQFF. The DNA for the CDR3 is TGTGCCAGTGAGGCGGGTGGCTCCTACAATGAGCAGTTCTTC.

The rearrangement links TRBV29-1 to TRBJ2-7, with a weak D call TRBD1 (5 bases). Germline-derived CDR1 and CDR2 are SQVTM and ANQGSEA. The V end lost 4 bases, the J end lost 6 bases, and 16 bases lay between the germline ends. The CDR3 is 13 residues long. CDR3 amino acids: CSVVGQGAFEQYF. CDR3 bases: TGCAGCGTTGTGGGTCAGGGCGCGTTCGAGCAGTACTTC.

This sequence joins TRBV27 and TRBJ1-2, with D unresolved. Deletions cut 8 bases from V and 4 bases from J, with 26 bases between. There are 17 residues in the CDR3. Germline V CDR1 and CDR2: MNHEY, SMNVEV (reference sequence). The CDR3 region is CASGVSRGEAFGYGYTF. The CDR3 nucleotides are TGTGCCAGCGGAGTCAGTCGCGGGGAAGCGTTTGGCTATGGCTACACCTTC.

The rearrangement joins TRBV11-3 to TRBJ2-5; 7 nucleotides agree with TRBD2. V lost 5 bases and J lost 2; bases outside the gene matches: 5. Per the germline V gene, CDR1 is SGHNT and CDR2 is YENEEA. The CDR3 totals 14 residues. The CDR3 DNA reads TGTGCCAGCAGCCCTCTGGGGGGGCAAGAGACCCAGTACTTC. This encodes CASSPLGGQETQYF.

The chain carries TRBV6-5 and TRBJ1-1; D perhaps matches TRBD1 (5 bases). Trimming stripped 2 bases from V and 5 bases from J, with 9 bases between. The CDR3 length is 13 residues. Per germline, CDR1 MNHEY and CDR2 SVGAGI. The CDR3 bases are TGTGCCAGCAGTTACGTCAGGGAAACTGAAGCTTTCTTT. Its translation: CASSYVRETEAFF.

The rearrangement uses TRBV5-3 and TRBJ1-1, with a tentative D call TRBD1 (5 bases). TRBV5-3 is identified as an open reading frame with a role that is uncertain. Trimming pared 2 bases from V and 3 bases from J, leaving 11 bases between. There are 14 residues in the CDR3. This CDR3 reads CARSLGEGDTEAFF. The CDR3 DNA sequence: TGTGCCAGAAGCTTAGGGGAGGGAGACACTGAAGCTTTCTTT.

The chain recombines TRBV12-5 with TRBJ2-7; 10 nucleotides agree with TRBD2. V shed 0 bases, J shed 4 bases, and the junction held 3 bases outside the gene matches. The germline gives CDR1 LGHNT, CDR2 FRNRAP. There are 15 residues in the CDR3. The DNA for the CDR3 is TGTGCTAGTGGTTTGGTTGCTAGCGGGAGTTACGAGCAGTACTTC. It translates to CASGLVASGSYEQYF.

CDR3 sequence (DNA): TGTGCCAGCAGTTCAGAACAGGGGGCTCTTTACGAGCAGTACTTC. Translating gives CASSSEQGALYEQYF. The V call is TRBV28, the J call TRBJ2-7, with 9 bases aligning to TRBD1. Germline loops: CDR1 MDHEN, CDR2 SYDVKM. V lost 4 bases and J lost 4; bases outside the gene matches: 8. CDR3 length: 15 residues.

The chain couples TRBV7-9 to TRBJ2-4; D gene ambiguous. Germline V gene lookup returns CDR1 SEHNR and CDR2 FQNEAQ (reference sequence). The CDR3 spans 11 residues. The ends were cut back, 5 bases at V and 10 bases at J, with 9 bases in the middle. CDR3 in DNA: TGTGCCAGCAGCCTCCAACAGATTCAGTACTTC. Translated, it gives CASSLQQIQYF.

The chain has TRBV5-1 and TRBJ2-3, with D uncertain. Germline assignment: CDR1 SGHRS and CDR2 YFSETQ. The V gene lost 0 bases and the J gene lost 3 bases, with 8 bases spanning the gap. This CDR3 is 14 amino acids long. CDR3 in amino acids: CASSLGAQTDTQYF. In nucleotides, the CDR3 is TGCGCCAGCAGCTTGGGGGCGCAGACAGATACGCAGTATTTT.

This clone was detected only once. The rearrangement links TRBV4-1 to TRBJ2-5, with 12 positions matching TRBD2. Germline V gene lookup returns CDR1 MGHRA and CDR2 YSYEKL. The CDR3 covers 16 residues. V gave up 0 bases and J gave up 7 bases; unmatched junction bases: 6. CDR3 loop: CASSQDQTSGRVTQYF. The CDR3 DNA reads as TGCGCCAGCAGCCAAGATCAGACTAGCGGGAGAGTGACCCAGTACTTC.

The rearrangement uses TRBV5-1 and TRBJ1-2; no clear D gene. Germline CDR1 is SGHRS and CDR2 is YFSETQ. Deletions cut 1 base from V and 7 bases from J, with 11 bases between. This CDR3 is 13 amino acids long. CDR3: CASSLTGTSGYTF. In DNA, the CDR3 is TGCGCCAGCAGCTTGACGGGTACCAGTGGCTACACCTTC.

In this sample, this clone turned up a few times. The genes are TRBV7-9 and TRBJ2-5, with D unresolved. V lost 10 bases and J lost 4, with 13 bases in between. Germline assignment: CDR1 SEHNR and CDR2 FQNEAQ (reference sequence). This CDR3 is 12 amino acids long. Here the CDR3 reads CAIEPTGETQYF. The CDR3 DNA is TGTGCCATCGAACCTACCGGAGAGACCCAGTACTTC.

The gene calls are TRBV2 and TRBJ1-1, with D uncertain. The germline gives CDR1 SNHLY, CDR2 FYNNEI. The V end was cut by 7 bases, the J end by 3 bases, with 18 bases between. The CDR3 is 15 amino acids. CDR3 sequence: CASNSGTSRHTEAFF. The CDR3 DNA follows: TGTGCCAGCAACTCGGGAACATCCCGGCACACTGAAGCTTTCTTT.

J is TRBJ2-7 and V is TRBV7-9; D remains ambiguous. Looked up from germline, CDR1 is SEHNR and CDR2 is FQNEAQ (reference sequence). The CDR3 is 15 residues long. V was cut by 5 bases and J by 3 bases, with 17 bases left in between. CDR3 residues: CASSRNPAPNYEQYF. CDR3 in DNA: TGTGCCAGCAGCCGAAACCCCGCACCTAACTACGAGCAGTACTTC.

The CDR3 DNA sequence: TGTGCCAGCAGCTTGTCTCAGCCCCAGCATTTT. It yields the protein CASSLSQPQHF. The chain joins TRBV2 to TRBJ1-5, with D unclear. CDR1 and CDR2 (germline): SNHLY, FYNNEI. The CDR3 runs to 11 residues. V lost 6 bases, J lost 6 bases, and 6 bases lay in between.

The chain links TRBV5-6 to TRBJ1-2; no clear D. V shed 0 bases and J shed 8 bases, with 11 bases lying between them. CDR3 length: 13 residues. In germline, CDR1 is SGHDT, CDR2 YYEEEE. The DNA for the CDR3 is TGTGCCAGCAGCTTGGTGGGCAAGCGGGGCTACACCTTC. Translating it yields CASSLVGKRGYTF.

The CDR3 DNA sequence: TGTGCCAGCAGTGAAGAGACTAGTCACTACGAGCAGTACTTC. This codes for CASSEETSHYEQYF. V usage is TRBV6-1 and J usage is TRBJ2-7, with D tentatively TRBD2 (6 bases). This CDR3 has 14 amino acids. V was pared by 1 base and J by 3 bases, with 10 bases between. Germline CDR1 reads MNHNS; CDR2 reads SASEGT.

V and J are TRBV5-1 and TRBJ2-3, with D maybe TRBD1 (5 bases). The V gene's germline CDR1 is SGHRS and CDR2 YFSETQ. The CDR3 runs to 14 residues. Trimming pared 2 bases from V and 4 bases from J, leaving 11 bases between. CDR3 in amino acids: CASSLDRGPDTQYF. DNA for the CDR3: TGCGCCAGCAGCTTAGACAGAGGACCAGATACGCAGTATTTT.